The clone carrying this T cell receptor (beta chain) occurred many times. The sample originates from a study of regulatory T cells in long-lasting Graves disease. Time point meaning: newly diagnosed GD, antithyroid drugs for less than 3 months. The TCR library was prepared using RNA isolated from PBMCs. CDR1 and CDR2 (germline): SGHAT, FQNNGV. V lost 5 bases to trimming and J lost 1 base; unmatched junction nucleotides: 8. CDR3 length: 16 residues. Construction of the TCR beta libraries employed iRepertoire HTBI primers in conjunction with Arm-PCR of CDR3 regions. One entry per CDR3 protein results from TCRdb running MiXCR on the multiplex PCR reads. The sample holds hundreds of thousands of distinct CDR3 sequences, more than 15% seen once. A further study also used this sample, focusing on T cells in Graves' hyperthyroidism and ophthalmopathy.

Sequencing used peripheral blood mononuclear cells (PBMCs), obtained at new diagnosis, from a patient treated with antithyroid drugs. This clonotype originated in a man aged 18 to 35 with Graves disease. The chain joins TRBV11-2 to TRBJ2-1, with 7 bases identical to TRBD2. CDR3: CASSRGVGGSYNEQFF. In nucleotides, the CDR3 is TGTGCCAGCAGCCGGGGAGTGGGGGGGTCCTACAATGAGCAGTTCTTC.